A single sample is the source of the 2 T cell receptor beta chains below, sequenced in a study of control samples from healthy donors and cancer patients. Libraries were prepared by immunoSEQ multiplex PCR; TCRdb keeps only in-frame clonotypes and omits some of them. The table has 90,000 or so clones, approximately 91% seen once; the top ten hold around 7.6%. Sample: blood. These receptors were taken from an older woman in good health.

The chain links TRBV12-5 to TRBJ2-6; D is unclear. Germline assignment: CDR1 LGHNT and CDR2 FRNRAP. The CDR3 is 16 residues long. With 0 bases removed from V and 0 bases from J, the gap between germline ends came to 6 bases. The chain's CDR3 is CASGLVRSSGANVLTF. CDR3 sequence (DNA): TGTGCTAGTGGTTTGGTACGGAGCTCTGGGGCCAACGTCCTGACTTTC.

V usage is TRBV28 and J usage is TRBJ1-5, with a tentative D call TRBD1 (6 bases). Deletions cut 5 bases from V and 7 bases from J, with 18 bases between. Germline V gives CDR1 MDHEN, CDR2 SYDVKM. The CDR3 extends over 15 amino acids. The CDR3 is CASSGTRWIRQPQHF. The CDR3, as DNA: TGTGCCAGCAGTGGGACACGCTGGATCAGGCAGCCCCAGCATTTT.